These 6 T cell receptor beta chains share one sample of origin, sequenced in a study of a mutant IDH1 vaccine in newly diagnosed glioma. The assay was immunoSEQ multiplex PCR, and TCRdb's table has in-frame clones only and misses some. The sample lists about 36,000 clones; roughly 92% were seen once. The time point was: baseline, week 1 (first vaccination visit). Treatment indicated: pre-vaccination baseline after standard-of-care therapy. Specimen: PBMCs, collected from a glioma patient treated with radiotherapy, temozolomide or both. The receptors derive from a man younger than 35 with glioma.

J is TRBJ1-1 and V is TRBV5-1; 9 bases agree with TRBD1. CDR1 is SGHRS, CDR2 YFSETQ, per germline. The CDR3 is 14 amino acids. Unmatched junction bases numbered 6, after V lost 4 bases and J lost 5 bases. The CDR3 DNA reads TGCGCCAGCAGCCTAAGACAGGGGGGGACTGAAGCTTTCTTT. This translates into CASSLRQGGTEAFF.

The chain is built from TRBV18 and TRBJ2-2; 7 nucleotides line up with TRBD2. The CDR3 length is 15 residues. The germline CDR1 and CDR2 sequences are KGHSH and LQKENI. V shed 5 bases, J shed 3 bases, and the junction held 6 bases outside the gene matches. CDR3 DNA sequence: TGTGCCAGCTCAAACGAGGCGGGAGACACCGGGGAGCTGTTTTTT. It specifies CASSNEAGDTGELFF.

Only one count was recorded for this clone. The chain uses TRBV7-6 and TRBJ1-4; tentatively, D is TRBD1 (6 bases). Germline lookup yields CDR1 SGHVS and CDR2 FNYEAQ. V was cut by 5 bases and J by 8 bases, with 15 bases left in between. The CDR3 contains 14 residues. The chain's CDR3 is CASSPREGDEKLFF. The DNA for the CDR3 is TGTGCCAGCAGCCCCCGAGAGGGGGACGAAAAACTGTTTTTT.

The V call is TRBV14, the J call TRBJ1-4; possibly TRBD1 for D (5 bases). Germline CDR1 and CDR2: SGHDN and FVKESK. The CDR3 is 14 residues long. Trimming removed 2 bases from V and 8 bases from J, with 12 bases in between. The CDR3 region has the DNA TGTGCCAGCAGCCAACAGGCAGGGCAAGAAAAACTGTTTTTT. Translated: CASSQQAGQEKLFF.

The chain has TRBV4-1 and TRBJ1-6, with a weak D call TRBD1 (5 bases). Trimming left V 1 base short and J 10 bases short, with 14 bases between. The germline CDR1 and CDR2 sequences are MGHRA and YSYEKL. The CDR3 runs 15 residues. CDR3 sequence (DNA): TGCGCCAGCAGCCAAGGAGGGGCCGACTTGTCACCCCTCCACTTT. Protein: CASSQGGADLSPLHF.

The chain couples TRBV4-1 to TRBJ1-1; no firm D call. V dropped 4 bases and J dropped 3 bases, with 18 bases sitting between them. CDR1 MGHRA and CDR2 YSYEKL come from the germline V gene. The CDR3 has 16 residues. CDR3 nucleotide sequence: TGCGCCAGCAGCCCCTCGGACCGCATCGGGTACACTGAAGCTTTCTTT. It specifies CASSPSDRIGYTEAFF.